One and the same sample provided the 8 T cell receptor beta chains below, sequenced in a study of Tregs in tolerant kidney transplant recipients. The nonmyeloablative bone marrow transplants came from related graft donors, with transient mixed chimerism. This table comes from immunoSEQ multiplex PCR, and its TCRdb copy is limited to in-frame clones, with some not included. The repertoire holds roughly 64,000 clones, with about 89% as singletons. The sequenced sample was CD4+ T cells from blood (PBMCs), obtained 6 months after the transplant. Source of these receptors: a human patient who received a combined kidney and bone marrow transplant. Among the T cells, some may be from the graft donor.

The rearrangement uses TRBV18 and TRBJ1-5; D unclear. This CDR3 has 13 residues. Trimming stripped 3 bases from V and 5 bases from J, with 8 bases between. Germline lookup yields CDR1 KGHSH and CDR2 LQKENI. The CDR3 DNA follows: TGTGCCAGCTCACCGGCCCCACATCAGCCCCAGCATTTT. Amino acid sequence: CASSPAPHQPQHF.

The chain carries TRBV25-1 and TRBJ2-1; D gene uncertain. The length of the CDR3 is 16 residues. The V end was cut by 4 bases, the J end by 5 bases, with 18 bases between. In germline, CDR1 is MGHDK, CDR2 SYGVNS. CDR3 protein: CASSAPWLNNNNEQFF. CDR3 coding DNA: TGTGCCAGCAGTGCACCCTGGCTTAATAATAACAATGAGCAGTTCTTC. Combining the CDR3 with reference TRBV25-1 and TRBJ2-1 gives the whole variable domain EADIYQTPRYLVIGTGKKITLECSQTMGHDKMYWYQQDPGMELHLIHYSYGVNSTEKGDLSSESTVSRIRTEHFPLTLESARPSHTSQYLCASSAPWLNNNNEQFFGPGTRLTVL.

The chain links TRBV11-3 to TRBJ1-1; D might be TRBD1 (5 bases). There are 13 residues in the CDR3. Between the trimmed V and J ends, which lost 4 bases and 4 bases, there was a span of 10 bases. Germline V gene lookup returns CDR1 SGHNT and CDR2 YENEEA. CDR3 loop: CASSSGSGTEAFF. The CDR3 DNA reads TGTGCCAGCAGCTCAGGGTCGGGCACTGAAGCTTTCTTT.

This clone was detected only once. The rearrangement links TRBV5-4 to TRBJ2-2, with a possible D match to TRBD2 (6 bases). V was shortened by 2 bases and J by 4 bases, with 12 bases between the two germline ends. The germline CDR1 and CDR2 sequences are SGHNT and YYREEE (reference sequence). The CDR3 has 15 residues. The CDR3 protein is CASSFRRDSTGELFF. DNA of the CDR3: TGTGCCAGCAGCTTCAGGAGGGACTCCACCGGGGAGCTGTTTTTT.

The genes are TRBV7-2 and TRBJ2-3, with 7 bases fitting TRBD2. From germline, CDR1 is SGHTA and CDR2 FQGNSA. This CDR3 has 18 amino acids. V shed 4 bases, J shed 3 bases, and the junction held 16 bases outside the gene matches. This CDR3 reads CASSSPRGKRGRTDTQYF. The DNA of the CDR3 is TGTGCCAGCAGCTCCCCCCGCGGGAAGCGGGGAAGGACAGATACGCAGTATTTT.

In the case of this clone: Other nucleotide sequences from this sample produce the same CDR3. V and J are TRBV7-6 and TRBJ1-6, with D maybe TRBD1 (5 bases). The germline V and J ends were trimmed by 2 bases and 11 bases, with 10 bases remaining between them. The CDR3 runs 13 residues. Germline-derived CDR1 and CDR2 are SGHVS and FNYEAQ. The CDR3 nucleotides are TGTGCCAGCAGCTTAAAGGGGAACACACCCCTCCACTTT. Translation: CASSLKGNTPLHF.

The chain employs TRBV28 and TRBJ1-2; possibly TRBD1 for D (5 bases). The CDR3 is made up of 15 amino acids. Looked up from germline, CDR1 is MDHEN and CDR2 is SYDVKM. Trimming cost V 6 bases and J 1 base, with 15 bases left between them. The CDR3 sequence: CASSRVGAYNYGYTF. In nucleotides, the CDR3 is TGTGCCAGCAGCAGGGTGGGTGCCTATAACTATGGCTACACCTTC.

This rearrangement joins TRBV7-2 to TRBJ2-3; no firm D call. The germline V gene encodes CDR1 SGHTA and CDR2 FQGNSA. The CDR3 contains 14 residues. Between the trimmed V and J ends, which lost 1 base and 0 bases, there was a span of 5 bases. The CDR3 nucleotides read TGTGCCAGCAGCTTAGGTCTCAGCACAGATACGCAGTATTTT. Its protein is CASSLGLSTDTQYF.